This TCR beta chain was captured by sequencing in a study of control samples from healthy donors and cancer patients. Profiled with immunoSEQ multiplex PCR; TCRdb holds only in-frame clones, not every one. The repertoire has some 130,000 clones, 92% of them found once; the top ten carry around 2.1%. V lost 0 bases, J lost 2 bases, and 6 bases stayed unmatched. The CDR3 runs to 16 residues. Per the germline V gene, CDR1 is MGHRA and CDR2 is YSYEKL. The sequencing input was blood. The chain joins TRBV4-1 to TRBJ2-7; TRBD1 aligns across 8 bases. This sequence was found in a woman between 45 and 60 years old in good health. CDR3 region: CASSQDGQGFTYEQYF. In DNA form, the CDR3 reads TGCGCCAGCAGCCAAGACGGACAGGGCTTTACCTACGAGCAGTACTTC.